A selection of T cell receptor beta chains follows, all from one sample in a study of OX40 agonist ivuxolimab in advanced cancers. TCRdb keeps only in-frame clones here, not all; method: immunoSEQ multiplex PCR. This sample has tens of thousands of clones, with 88% found just once. The sequencing used CD4+ or CD8+ T cells sorted from blood, collected in a trial of the OX40 agonist ivuxolimab. All receptors come from an adult with an advanced solid tumor such as melanoma, head and neck, liver or kidney cancer. Both conserved end residues are part of each CDR3. The D gene is left open where the match is weak. Some rows have no size entry. The others give once, few or many, or a class for an expanded clone.

TRBV15	.	TRBJ1-1	.	CATSRGQMNTEAFF	TGTGCCACCAGCAGAGGGCAGATGAACACTGAAGCTTTCTTT
TRBV7-2	.	TRBJ2-5	.	CASSLFVGAGETQYF	TGTGCCAGCAGCTTATTCGTGGGAGCTGGAGAGACCCAGTACTTC
TRBV28	TRBD2	TRBJ2-3	.	CASSSGLAGGRDTRYF	TGTGCCAGCAGTTCGGGACTAGCGGGGGGGCGTGATACGCGGTATTTT
TRBV9	.	TRBJ2-1	.	CASRGGQAVGEQFF	TGTGCGAGCCGGGGGGGACAGGCGGTCGGTGAGCAGTTCTTC
TRBV19	TRBD2	TRBJ2-7	.	CASSIGREYEQYF	TGTGCCAGTAGTATTGGGCGGGAGTACGAGCAGTACTTC
TRBV9	.	TRBJ1-3	.	CASSVGPGGLDSGNTIYF	TGTGCCAGCAGCGTAGGCCCGGGAGGGCTTGACTCTGGAAACACCATATATTTT
TRBV2	.	TRBJ2-1	.	CASRENEQFF	TGTGCCAGCAGGGAGAATGAGCAGTTCTTC
TRBV28	TRBD1	TRBJ1-1	once	CASSSHGTGATEAFF	TGTGCCAGCAGTTCTCATGGGACAGGGGCGACTGAAGCTTTCTTT
TRBV5-1	.	TRBJ2-3	.	CASKPGARLTDTQYF	TGCGCCAGCAAGCCGGGGGCGCGGTTGACAGATACGCAGTATTTT
TRBV5-1	TRBD2	TRBJ2-5	.	CASSFGGTRETQYF	TGCGCCAGCAGCTTCGGGGGGACCAGGGAGACCCAGTACTTC
TRBV11-3	TRBD2	TRBJ2-2	.	CASSQGTSETGELFF	TGTGCCAGCAGCCAAGGGACTAGCGAAACCGGGGAGCTGTTTTTT
TRBV28	.	TRBJ1-5	.	CASSLSQGSPQHF	TGTGCCAGCAGTTTATCCCAGGGCAGTCCCCAGCATTTT
TRBV5-1	TRBD2	TRBJ2-7	.	CASSLGLAGDNEQYF	TGCGCCAGCAGCTTGGGACTAGCGGGAGATAACGAGCAGTACTTC
TRBV5-1	TRBD1	TRBJ2-3	few	CASSLGQGGSTDTQYF	TGCGCCAGCAGCCTGGGACAGGGAGGGAGCACAGATACGCAGTATTTT
TRBV7-3	.	TRBJ2-3	.	CASSFTGMAAADTQYF	TGTGCCAGCAGCTTTACAGGGATGGCGGCGGCAGATACGCAGTATTTT
TRBV7-9	.	TRBJ1-1	.	CASSPLGFSEAFF	TGTGCCAGCAGCCCCCTCGGGTTTTCTGAAGCTTTCTTT
TRBV9	TRBD1	TRBJ2-5	.	CASSASGTGVETQYF	TGTGCCAGCAGCGCCTCCGGGACAGGGGTTGAGACCCAGTACTTC
TRBV11-2	.	TRBJ2-7	.	CASSFGGDRVVGPFHEQYF	TGTGCCAGCAGCTTCGGGGGGGACAGGGTTGTGGGGCCCTTCCACGAGCAGTACTTC
TRBV27	.	TRBJ2-7	.	CASHSGVEQYF	TGTGCCAGTCACTCAGGGGTCGAGCAGTACTTC
TRBV7-9	TRBD1	TRBJ1-5	.	CASSPGTVSNQPQHF	TGTGCCAGCAGCCCTGGGACAGTAAGCAATCAGCCCCAGCATTTT
TRBV2	.	TRBJ1-2	few	CASSPWAGGYTF	TGTGCCAGCAGCCCTTGGGCAGGAGGCTACACCTTC
TRBV6-5	TRBD1	TRBJ1-2	.	CASSPGTGINYGYTF	TGTGCCAGCAGCCCCGGGACAGGCATTAACTATGGCTACACCTTC
TRBV28	.	TRBJ2-7	.	CASSLTKYEQYF	TGTGCCAGCAGCTTAACAAAATACGAGCAGTACTTC
TRBV7-6	TRBD1	TRBJ1-4	.	CASSEQGRSEKLFF	TGTGCCAGCAGCGAACAGGGGAGGAGTGAAAAACTGTTTTTT
TRBV28	TRBD1	TRBJ2-3	few	CASSDGTGLPRTQYF	TGTGCCAGCAGTGACGGGACAGGGCTCCCTCGGACGCAGTATTTT
TRBV7-2	TRBD1	TRBJ2-2	.	CASSLGPGGGELFF	TGTGCCAGCAGCTTAGGCCCAGGGGGCGGGGAGCTGTTTTTT
TRBV6-1	.	TRBJ2-5	.	CASSESIGATVEAQYF	TGTGCCAGCAGTGAAAGTATAGGAGCAACGGTGGAGGCCCAGTACTTC
TRBV5-6	.	TRBJ1-4	.	CASSGRFATNEKLFF	TGTGCCAGCTCAGGACGGTTTGCAACTAATGAAAAACTGTTTTTT
TRBV19	.	TRBJ2-2	.	CASRMISGVNTGELFF	TGTGCCAGTAGGATGATCTCGGGGGTCAACACCGGGGAGCTGTTTTTT
TRBV7-9	TRBD1	TRBJ2-7	.	CASSPLDRRTEQYF	TGTGCCAGCAGCCCCCTGGACAGGAGGACCGAGCAGTACTTC
TRBV30	TRBD2	TRBJ2-3	.	CAWSVPRTSGRYTQYF	TGTGCCTGGAGTGTACCGAGGACTAGCGGGAGATATACGCAGTATTTT
TRBV6-6	.	TRBJ2-3	.	CASSRTMGNPDTQYF	TGTGCCAGCAGTAGAACCATGGGTAACCCAGATACGCAGTATTTT
TRBV9	TRBD1	TRBJ2-5	.	CASSVTGGLQETQYF	TGTGCCAGCAGCGTAACAGGGGGACTCCAAGAGACCCAGTACTTC
TRBV5-6	.	TRBJ1-1	.	CASSLGSFNTEAFF	TGTGCCAGCAGCTTGGGTAGTTTTAACACTGAAGCTTTCTTT
TRBV23-1	.	TRBJ2-4	.	CASSQEGGAKNIQYF	TGCGCCAGCAGTCAGGAGGGGGGAGCCAAAAACATTCAGTACTTC